These T cell receptor beta chains were read from a single sample in a study of shared clonotypes between healthy human individuals. Produced via immunoSEQ multiplex PCR; TCRdb's table is partial and in-frame only. Of around 2,000,000 clones in the sample, about 92% were seen once. Sequenced input: naive CD8+ T cells from PBMCs. The receptors originated from a man between 18 and 35 years old in good health. Some clones in this sample may be carry-over from other donors' samples. The CDR3 runs from the conserved cysteine through the conserved F or W. The D gene is left open where the match is weak. The size entry is marked missing in some rows and otherwise reads once, few, many or a size class.

size: once; J: TRBJ2-7; V: TRBV2; D: TRBD2; CDR3: CANSGLAGHEQYF; DNA: TGTGCCAACTCCGGACTAGCAGGCCACGAGCAGTACTTC
size: -; J: TRBJ2-7; V: TRBV27; D: -; CDR3: CASSLLGGGEQYF; DNA: TGTGCCAGCAGTTTACTGGGGGGCGGCGAGCAGTACTTC
size: once; J: TRBJ2-7; V: TRBV11-2; D: TRBD1; CDR3: CASSERTGTGYEQYF; DNA: TGTGCCAGCAGCGAGCGGACAGGGACAGGGTACGAGCAGTACTTC
size: -; J: TRBJ1-1; V: TRBV5-4; D: -; CDR3: CASRTSLGNTEAFF; DNA: TGTGCCAGCAGGACCTCTCTAGGGAACACTGAAGCTTTCTTT
size: once; J: TRBJ2-1; V: TRBV9; D: -; CDR3: CASSGGGGHNEQFF; DNA: TGTGCCAGCAGCGGGGGCGGCGGTCACAATGAGCAGTTCTTC
size: few; J: TRBJ1-2; V: TRBV10-3; D: -; CDR3: CAISDPGPFSGYTF; DNA: TGTGCCATCAGTGATCCAGGCCCGTTCTCTGGCTACACCTTC
size: -; J: TRBJ1-3; V: TRBV2; D: -; CDR3: CASSEEPSGWSGNTIYF; DNA: TGTGCCAGCAGTGAAGAGCCCTCCGGTTGGTCTGGAAACACCATATATTTT
size: once; J: TRBJ1-1; V: TRBV27; D: TRBD1; CDR3: CASSLSRGFGTEAFF; DNA: TGTGCCAGCAGTTTAAGCAGGGGGTTCGGCACTGAAGCTTTCTTT
size: -; J: TRBJ2-1; V: TRBV27; D: TRBD1; CDR3: CASSLQGVTYNEQFF; DNA: TGTGCCAGCAGTTTACAGGGGGTCACCTACAATGAGCAGTTCTTC
size: -; J: TRBJ2-7; V: TRBV29-1; D: -; CDR3: CSVEETSYEQYF; DNA: TGCAGCGTTGAAGAAACTAGTTACGAGCAGTACTTC
size: -; J: TRBJ2-7; V: TRBV2; D: TRBD1; CDR3: CASRELADRGYEQYF; DNA: TGTGCCAGCAGAGAGCTAGCGGACAGGGGCTACGAGCAGTACTTC
size: -; J: TRBJ1-2; V: TRBV7-8; D: -; CDR3: CASSPRGSDYGYTF; DNA: TGTGCCAGCAGCCCCCGGGGGTCCGACTATGGCTACACCTTC
size: -; J: TRBJ2-3; V: TRBV27; D: TRBD2; CDR3: CASSLSLAGVSDTQYF; DNA: TGTGCCAGCAGTTTATCGCTAGCGGGAGTCTCAGATACGCAGTATTTT
size: -; J: TRBJ1-1; V: TRBV6-5; D: -; CDR3: CASSADRDGAFF; DNA: TGTGCCAGCAGTGCCGATAGGGACGGAGCTTTCTTT
size: -; J: TRBJ2-6; V: TRBV21-1; D: -; CDR3: CASSKWVKGRGRFPGANVLTF; DNA: TGTGCCAGCAGCAAATGGGTTAAGGGCAGGGGGCGATTTCCTGGGGCCAACGTCCTGACTTTC
size: -; J: TRBJ1-4; V: TRBV6-6; D: -; CDR3: CASSDDSYNEKLFF; DNA: TGTGCCAGCAGTGACGACAGCTATAATGAAAAACTGTTTTTT
size: -; J: TRBJ1-1; V: TRBV19; D: -; CDR3: CASSDGTATEAFF; DNA: TGTGCCAGTAGTGATGGGACGGCAACTGAAGCTTTCTTT
size: -; J: TRBJ1-2; V: TRBV27; D: -; CDR3: CASSAGQLPYGYTF; DNA: TGTGCCAGCAGTGCTGGACAGTTACCCTATGGCTACACCTTC
size: -; J: TRBJ2-1; V: TRBV7-3; D: TRBD2; CDR3: CASSSGPLTSGRSGEQFF; DNA: TGTGCCAGCAGCTCCGGGCCGTTAACTAGCGGGAGGTCCGGAGAGCAGTTCTTC
size: -; J: TRBJ1-2; V: TRBV7-6; D: -; CDR3: CASSLAKGTSNYGYTF; DNA: TGTGCCAGCAGCTTAGCGAAAGGGACCTCTAACTATGGCTACACCTTC
size: -; J: TRBJ2-5; V: TRBV7-2; D: -; CDR3: CASIHRQAHRWETQYF; DNA: TGTGCCAGCATCCATCGGCAGGCTCACCGGTGGGAGACCCAGTACTTC
size: -; J: TRBJ2-1; V: TRBV5-1; D: -; CDR3: CASSLVRANEQFF; DNA: TGCGCCAGCAGCTTGGTTAGGGCCAATGAGCAGTTCTTC
size: -; J: TRBJ1-1; V: TRBV7-8; D: -; CDR3: CASSATVGGAMNTEAFF; DNA: TGTGCCAGCAGCGCCACGGTGGGAGGGGCCATGAACACTGAAGCTTTCTTT
size: -; J: TRBJ1-1; V: TRBV7-6; D: -; CDR3: CASSARYRRDTEAFF; DNA: TGTGCCAGCAGCGCGCGGTACAGAAGGGACACTGAAGCTTTCTTT
size: few; J: TRBJ2-1; V: TRBV4-3; D: -; CDR3: CASSQDLGREAYNEQFF; DNA: TGCGCCAGCAGCCAAGATTTGGGGCGGGAAGCCTACAATGAGCAGTTCTTC
size: -; J: TRBJ2-1; V: TRBV10-3; D: TRBD1; CDR3: CAISSSRTGDNEQFF; DNA: TGTGCCATCAGCTCCTCCCGGACAGGGGACAATGAGCAGTTCTTC
size: -; J: TRBJ2-7; V: TRBV19; D: -; CDR3: CASSITLGGSYEQYF; DNA: TGTGCCAGTAGTATTACCCTAGGGGGATCCTACGAGCAGTACTTC
size: -; J: TRBJ2-1; V: TRBV30; D: -; CDR3: CAWSLLSSYNEQFF; DNA: TGTGCCTGGAGCCTTCTCAGCTCCTACAATGAGCAGTTCTTC
size: -; J: TRBJ2-1; V: TRBV7-2; D: -; CDR3: CASSLGPEFYNEQFF; DNA: TGTGCCAGCAGCTTAGGCCCCGAGTTCTACAATGAGCAGTTCTTC
size: once; J: TRBJ1-1; V: TRBV21-1; D: -; CDR3: CASSKGVHLTGFNTEAFF; DNA: TGTGCCAGCAGCAAAGGCGTACACCTGACAGGGTTTAACACTGAAGCTTTCTTT
size: -; J: TRBJ1-2; V: TRBV28; D: TRBD1; CDR3: CASSMTGDGYTF; DNA: TGTGCCAGCAGCATGACAGGGGATGGCTACACCTTC
size: -; J: TRBJ2-5; V: TRBV5-5; D: TRBD1; CDR3: CASSLYTGVGETQYF; DNA: TGTGCCAGCAGCCTGTACACAGGGGTGGGCGAGACCCAGTACTTC
size: -; J: TRBJ1-2; V: TRBV5-4; D: TRBD1; CDR3: CASSFSGGGDGYTF; DNA: TGTGCCAGCAGCTTTAGTGGAGGGGGCGATGGCTACACCTTC
size: once; J: TRBJ2-2; V: TRBV27; D: -; CDR3: CASSSGRGTFPGELFF; DNA: TGTGCCAGCAGTTCTGGGAGAGGGACATTTCCCGGGGAGCTGTTTTTT
size: -; J: TRBJ2-7; V: TRBV6-5; D: -; CDR3: CASSPRGGEQYF; DNA: TGTGCCAGCAGCCCCAGGGGGGGCGAGCAGTACTTC